The table lists the clone carrying this T cell receptor beta chain with a few counts. Its target is not known. The sample is drawn from a study of CD8+ T cells in alopecia areata. Study-wide points: Tofacitinib produced a significant decrease in scalp clonality and in expanded CD8+ clones among the top 100.

The treatment denotes: oral pan-JAK inhibitor, 5-10 mg twice daily. Sorted out of PBMCs were CD4+ T cells and CD8+ T cells. Deletions cut 1 base from V and 0 bases from J, with 9 bases between. Germline CDR1 is LGHNA and CDR2 is YSLEER. This CDR3 region has 15 residues. After isolation, RNA underwent reverse transcription to generate cDNA as the sequencing template. TCRdb's table, derived via immunoSEQ multiplex PCR, lists solely in-frame clones and lacks some. The sample includes some 190,000 clones, roughly 70% of them seen just once. The genes are TRBV4-3 and TRBJ1-1; D is undetermined. This TCR came from a human donor with alopecia areata. The sequences come from CD4+ T cells sorted from blood, collected around week 50, from a patient treated with tofacitinib. The CDR3 region is CASSQAFSLNTEAFF. As DNA, the CDR3 is TGCGCCAGCAGCCAAGCCTTCTCATTGAACACTGAAGCTTTCTTT.